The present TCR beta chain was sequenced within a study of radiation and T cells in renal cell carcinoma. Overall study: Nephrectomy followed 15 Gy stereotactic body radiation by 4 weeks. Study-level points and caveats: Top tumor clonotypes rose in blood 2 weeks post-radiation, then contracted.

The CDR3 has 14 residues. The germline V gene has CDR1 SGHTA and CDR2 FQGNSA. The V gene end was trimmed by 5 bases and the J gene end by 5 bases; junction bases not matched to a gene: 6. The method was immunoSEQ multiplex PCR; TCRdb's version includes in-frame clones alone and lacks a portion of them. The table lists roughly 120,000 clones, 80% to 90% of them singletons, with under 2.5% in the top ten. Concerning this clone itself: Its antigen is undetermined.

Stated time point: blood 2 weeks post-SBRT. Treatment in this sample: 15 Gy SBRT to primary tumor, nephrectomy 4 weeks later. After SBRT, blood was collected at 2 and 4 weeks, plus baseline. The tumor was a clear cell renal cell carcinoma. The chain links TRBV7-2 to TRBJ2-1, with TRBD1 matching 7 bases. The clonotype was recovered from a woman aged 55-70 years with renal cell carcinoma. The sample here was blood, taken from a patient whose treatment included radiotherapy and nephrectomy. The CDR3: CASSPMGQNNEQFF. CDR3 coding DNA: TGTGCCAGCAGCCCGATGGGACAGAACAATGAGCAGTTCTTC.